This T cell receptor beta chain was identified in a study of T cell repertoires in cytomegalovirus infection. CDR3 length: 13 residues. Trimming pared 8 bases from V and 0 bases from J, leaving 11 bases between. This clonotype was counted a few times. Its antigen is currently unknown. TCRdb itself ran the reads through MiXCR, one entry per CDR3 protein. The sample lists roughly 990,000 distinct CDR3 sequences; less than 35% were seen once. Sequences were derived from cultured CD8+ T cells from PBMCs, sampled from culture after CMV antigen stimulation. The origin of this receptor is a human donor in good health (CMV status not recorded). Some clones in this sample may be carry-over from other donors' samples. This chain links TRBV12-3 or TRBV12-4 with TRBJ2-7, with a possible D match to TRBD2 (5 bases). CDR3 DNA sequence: TGTGCCAGCGCCTCGGCGGGCTCCTACGAGCAGTACGTC. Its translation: CASASAGSYEQYV.